The rows below give T cell receptor beta chains drawn from one sample of a study of blood T cell repertoires in COVID-19. Sequenced by immunoSEQ multiplex PCR; TCRdb stores in-frame clones only, minus some. The profile shows fewer than 200,000 clones, 75% to 95% of them singletons. The sample was peripheral blood. These receptor sequences come from a man in his forties or fifties with acute or convalescent COVID-19. The conserved cysteine and the conserved F or W are not part of the CDR3 here. A D gene is named only where the DNA matches it firmly.

V gene,J gene,D gene,CDR3 protein
TRBV2,TRBJ1-5,TRBD1,ASSQTGGRQPQH
TRBV4-3,TRBJ1-1,.,ASSHRDTEAF
TRBV9,TRBJ2-1,.,ASSVVFCYNEQF
TRBV3-1/TRBV3-2,TRBJ2-1,TRBD2,ASSQRRTSPSNEQF
TRBV5-6,TRBJ2-1,.,ASQLGGIYEQF
TRBV28,TRBJ1-5,.,ASAGGLRQPQH
TRBV19,TRBJ2-6,.,ASMGASGYPGANVLT
TRBV9,TRBJ2-3,TRBD2,ASSLRLAGKGGTDTQY
TRBV1,TRBJ1-5,.,TSSQDIRQGYSNQPQH
TRBV11-2,TRBJ1-1,.,ASSPLPGRVKTEAF
TRBV27,TRBJ1-6,.,ASSLKLNSSPLH
TRBV5-1,TRBJ1-4,.,ASSLENAFRFGNEKLF
TRBV28,TRBJ1-5,.,ASSEGGAGNQPQH
TRBV20-1,TRBJ1-1,TRBD1,SAPTGPEAF
TRBV24-1,TRBJ2-3,TRBD1,ATGSGTGGLDTQY
TRBV19,TRBJ1-4,.,ASNQGLNEKLF
TRBV19,TRBJ1-5,.,ASSLDRQQPQH
TRBV28,TRBJ1-1,.,ASSLWRGGVVEAF
TRBV28,TRBJ2-4,.,ASSTRRGKNIQY
TRBV18,TRBJ1-2,.,ASSPSGQGYGYT
TRBV19,TRBJ1-1,TRBD1,ASQRKQGKSEAF
TRBV2,TRBJ1-1,.,ASEPGGEETEAF
TRBV4-1,TRBJ2-5,TRBD1,ASSPDRGTQLKTQY
TRBV30,TRBJ1-5,.,AWTPPGNQPQH
TRBV20-1,TRBJ2-7,TRBD1,SASRAGTVPSYEQY
TRBV6-1,TRBJ2-5,.,ASSDWAGLETQY
TRBV29-1,TRBJ2-3,.,SGGTRLTDTQY
TRBV4-1,TRBJ2-2,TRBD2,ASSQDPHSGAHTGELF
TRBV6-5,TRBJ1-6,.,ASSYSRVDNSPLH
TRBV4-1,TRBJ2-2,TRBD2,ASSTRGTSGSSNTGELF
TRBV19,TRBJ2-1,.,ASSIGTSGEQF
TRBV6-2/TRBV6-3,TRBJ2-7,.,ASSYSGLLSPGYEQY
TRBV5-1,TRBJ1-6,TRBD1,ASSLAPGQGYSPLH
TRBV5-1,TRBJ1-4,.,ASSLAGGAGEKLF
TRBV9,TRBJ1-5,TRBD1,VGDRGQDQPQH
TRBV2,TRBJ1-5,TRBD1,ASSGDRVGNQPQH
TRBV24-1,TRBJ2-2,TRBD1,ATSDSGTDHTGELF
TRBV28,TRBJ2-7,TRBD2,ASSSPTSGSSYEQY
TRBV7-3,TRBJ2-7,TRBD2,ASSLTTGTSGSYEQY
TRBV28,TRBJ2-7,TRBD1,ASSPSDRAFYEQY
TRBV10-3,TRBJ2-6,.,AISEGSSFAGANVLT
TRBV19,TRBJ2-1,.,ASSINLGSSYNEQF
TRBV5-8,TRBJ1-3,TRBD1,ASSLKGGFGNTIY
TRBV27,TRBJ2-3,TRBD2,ASSFLAGGPRDTQY
TRBV6-2/TRBV6-3,TRBJ2-2,.,ASSWERRGTGELF
TRBV9,TRBJ1-3,.,ASSPRGNTIY
TRBV4-2,TRBJ1-2,TRBD1,ASSQDLTGVKGYT
TRBV10-3,TRBJ1-5,TRBD1,AISGTGNNQPQH
TRBV11-2,TRBJ2-5,.,ASSNQTSTAQY
TRBV28,TRBJ1-2,TRBD1,ASSLGQGYGYT
TRBV19,TRBJ2-5,.,ASTPPAGAPQETQY